This T cell receptor beta chain originates from a study of blood T cell repertoires in COVID-19. Study details: The analysed material was cDNA or gDNA that came from T cells, B-cell-depleted T cells, or PBMCs.

The CDR3 consists of 14 residues. Germline V gene sequence: CDR1 MGHRA, CDR2 YSYEKL. The trim removed 4 bases at V and 0 bases at J, leaving 3 bases unmatched. Generated by immunoSEQ multiplex PCR, the TCRdb table keeps only in-frame clones and is missing some. The sample shows about 230,000 clones, approximately 82% of them seen only once. Sequencing input: peripheral blood. This sequence originates from an elderly man with acute or convalescent COVID-19. The chain combines TRBV4-1 with TRBJ2-7; 7 bases line up with TRBD1. CDR3 DNA sequence: TGCGCCAGCAGCCCGGGACAGTTCTCCTACGAGCAGTACTTC. It codes for CASSPGQFSYEQYF.